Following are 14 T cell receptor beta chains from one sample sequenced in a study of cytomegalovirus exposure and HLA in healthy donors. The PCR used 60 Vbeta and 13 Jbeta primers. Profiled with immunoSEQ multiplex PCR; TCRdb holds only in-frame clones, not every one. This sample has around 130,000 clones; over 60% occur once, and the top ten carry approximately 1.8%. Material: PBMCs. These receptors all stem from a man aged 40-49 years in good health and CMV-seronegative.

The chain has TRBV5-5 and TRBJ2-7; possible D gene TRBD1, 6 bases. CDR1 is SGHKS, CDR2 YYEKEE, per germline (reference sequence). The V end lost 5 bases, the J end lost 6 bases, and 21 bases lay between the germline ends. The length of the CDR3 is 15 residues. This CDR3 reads CASRSGQSLPVEQYF. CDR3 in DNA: TGTGCCAGCAGGTCTGGACAGAGCCTACCGGTCGAGCAGTACTTC.

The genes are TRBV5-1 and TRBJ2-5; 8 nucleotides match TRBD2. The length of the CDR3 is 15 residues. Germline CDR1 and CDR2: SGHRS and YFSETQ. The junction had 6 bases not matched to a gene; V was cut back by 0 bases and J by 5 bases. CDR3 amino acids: CASSLEPGGAETQYF. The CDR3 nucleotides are TGCGCCAGCAGCTTGGAACCGGGGGGGGCCGAGACCCAGTACTTC.

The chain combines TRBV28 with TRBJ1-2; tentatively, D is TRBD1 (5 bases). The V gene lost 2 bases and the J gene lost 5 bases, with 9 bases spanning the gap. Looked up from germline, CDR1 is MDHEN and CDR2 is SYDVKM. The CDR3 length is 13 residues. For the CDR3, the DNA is TGTGCCAGCAGTTTAGGGGCACCTTATGGCTACACCTTC. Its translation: CASSLGAPYGYTF.

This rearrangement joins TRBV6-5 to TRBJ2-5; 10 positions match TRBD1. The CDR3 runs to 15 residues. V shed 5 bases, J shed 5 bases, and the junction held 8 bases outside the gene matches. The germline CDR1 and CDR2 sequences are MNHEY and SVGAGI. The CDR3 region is CASSTGTGVGETQYF. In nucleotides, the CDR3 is TGTGCCAGCAGTACCGGGACAGGGGTAGGGGAGACCCAGTACTTC.

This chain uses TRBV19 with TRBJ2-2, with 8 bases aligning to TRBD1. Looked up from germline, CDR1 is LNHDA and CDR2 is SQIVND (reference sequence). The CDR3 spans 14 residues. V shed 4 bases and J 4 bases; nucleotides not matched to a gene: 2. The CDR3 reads CASSTDRATGELFF. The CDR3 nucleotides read TGTGCCAGTAGTACGGACAGGGCCACCGGGGAGCTGTTTTTT.

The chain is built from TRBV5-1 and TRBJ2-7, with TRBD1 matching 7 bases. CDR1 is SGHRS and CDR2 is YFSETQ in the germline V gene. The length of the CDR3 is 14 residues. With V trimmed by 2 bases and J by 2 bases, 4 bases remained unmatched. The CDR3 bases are TGCGCCAGCAGCTTACAGGGGTCAACCTACGAGCAGTACTTC. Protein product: CASSLQGSTYEQYF.

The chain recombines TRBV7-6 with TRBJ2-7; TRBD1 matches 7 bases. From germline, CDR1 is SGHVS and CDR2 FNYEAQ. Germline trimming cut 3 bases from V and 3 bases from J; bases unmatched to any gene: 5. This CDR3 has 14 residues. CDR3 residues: CASSLRGPNYEQYF. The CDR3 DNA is TGTGCCAGCAGCTTGAGGGGGCCCAACTACGAGCAGTACTTC. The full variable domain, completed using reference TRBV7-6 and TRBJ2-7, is GAGVSQSPRYKVTKRGQDVALRCDPISGHVSLYWYRQALGQGPEFLTYFNYEAQQDKSGLPNDRFSAERPEGSISTLTIQRTEQRDSAMYRCASSLRGPNYEQYFGPGTRLTVT.

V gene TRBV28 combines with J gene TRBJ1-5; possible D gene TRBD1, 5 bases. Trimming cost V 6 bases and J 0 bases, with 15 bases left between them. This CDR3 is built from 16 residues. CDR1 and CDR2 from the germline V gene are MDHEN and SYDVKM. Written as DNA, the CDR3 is TGTGCCAGCAGCACATGGACAAATTATAGCAATCAGCCCCAGCATTTT. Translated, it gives CASSTWTNYSNQPQHF.

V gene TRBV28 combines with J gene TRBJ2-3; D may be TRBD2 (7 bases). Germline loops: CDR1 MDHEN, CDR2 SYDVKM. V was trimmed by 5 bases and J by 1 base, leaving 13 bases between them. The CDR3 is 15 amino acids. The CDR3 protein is CASSPRGARTDTQYF. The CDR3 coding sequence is TGTGCCAGCAGTCCCCGGGGGGCCCGCACAGATACGCAGTATTTT.

CDR3 in DNA: TGTGCCAGCAGAGCTACAGACGGACTAAACACTGAAGCTTTCTTT. Its translation: CASRATDGLNTEAFF. The chain recombines TRBV5-4 with TRBJ1-1; the D is unclear. The length of the CDR3 is 15 residues. With 5 bases removed from V and 2 bases from J, the gap between germline ends came to 16 bases. Per germline, CDR1 SGHNT and CDR2 YYREEE (reference sequence).

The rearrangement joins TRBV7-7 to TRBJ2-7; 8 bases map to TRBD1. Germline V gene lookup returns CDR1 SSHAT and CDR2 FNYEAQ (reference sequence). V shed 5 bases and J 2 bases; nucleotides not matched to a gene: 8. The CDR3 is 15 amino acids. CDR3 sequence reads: CASSRPDRGTYEQYF. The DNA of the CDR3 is TGTGCCAGCAGCCGTCCTGACAGGGGAACCTACGAGCAGTACTTC. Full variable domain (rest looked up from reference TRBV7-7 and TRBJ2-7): GAGVSQSPRYKVTKRGQDVTLRCDPISSHATLYWYQQALGQGPEFLTYFNYEAQPDKSGLPSDRFSAERPEGSISTLTIQRTEQRDSAMYRCASSRPDRGTYEQYFGPGTRLTVT.

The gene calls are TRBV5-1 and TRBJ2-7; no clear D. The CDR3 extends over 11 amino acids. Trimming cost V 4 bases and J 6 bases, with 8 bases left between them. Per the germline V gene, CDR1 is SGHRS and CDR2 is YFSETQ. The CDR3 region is CASSMTTEQYF. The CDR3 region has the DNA TGCGCCAGCAGCATGACAACCGAGCAGTACTTC.

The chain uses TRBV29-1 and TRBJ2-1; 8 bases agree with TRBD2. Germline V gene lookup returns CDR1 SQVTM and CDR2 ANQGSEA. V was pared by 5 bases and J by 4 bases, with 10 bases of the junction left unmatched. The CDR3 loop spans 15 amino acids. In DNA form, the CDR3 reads TGCAGCGTTAACGTAGCGGGATCGGGGTACAATGAGCAGTTCTTC. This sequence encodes CSVNVAGSGYNEQFF.

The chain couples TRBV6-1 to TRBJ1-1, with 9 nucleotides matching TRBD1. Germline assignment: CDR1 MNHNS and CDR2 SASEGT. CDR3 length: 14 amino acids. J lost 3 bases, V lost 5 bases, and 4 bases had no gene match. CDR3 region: CASSSGTGYTEAFF. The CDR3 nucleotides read TGTGCCAGCAGTTCCGGGACAGGGTACACTGAAGCTTTCTTT.